This passage covers 30 T cell receptor beta chains from one sample sequenced in a study of HIV-infected children after antiretroviral therapy interruption (dated 2019 in TCRdb). Receptor amplification or capture employed 3' RACE. These reads were obtained on an Illumina MiSeq. TCR libraries were generated from RNA by a 3' RACE protocol incorporating unique molecular identifiers so that PCR amplification bias could be corrected. Clones were called with MiXCR by TCRdb after fastp trimmed the public reads at Q25, and only in-frame beta chains were retained. Every distinct CDR3 protein forms one entry, paired with its most common genes and DNA. For this sample the table gives more than 40,000 distinct CDR3 sequences, of which 4.3% were detected only once. Clones ranked in the top ten supply almost 0.7% of the sample. What the treatment or condition label conveys for this sample: PENTA 11 planned treatment interruption arm or continuous ART arm.

Material: CD45RA+ CD4+ T cells from PBMCs, pooled from several time points, obtained from a donor given antiretroviral therapy, either interrupted or continuous. The cell subset or site label of this sample denotes: naive CD4+ CD45RA+ CD45RO- T cells. These receptors were obtained from a pool of human donors with HIV.

This clonotype has at least ten counts. The rearrangement uses TRBV7-3 and TRBJ1-1; D is perhaps TRBD1 (6 bases). The germline V gene has CDR1 SGHTA and CDR2 FQGTGA. V shed 5 bases and J shed 3 bases, with 16 bases lying between them. The CDR3 covers 15 residues. The CDR3 DNA reads as TGTGCCAGCAGCCCGTCTGGGGGGCAGGACACTGAAGCTTTCTTT. Protein sequence: CASSPSGGQDTEAFF.

This clonotype was recorded at least ten times. The chain carries TRBV2 and TRBJ1-1, with a weak D call TRBD1 (5 bases). Germline lookup yields CDR1 SNHLY and CDR2 FYNNEI. This CDR3 region has 13 residues. The V gene lost 8 bases and the J gene lost 1 base, with 11 bases spanning the gap. CDR3 coding DNA: TGTGCCAGCCGCAGGGATTCGAACACTGAAGCTTTCTTT. This codes for CASRRDSNTEAFF.

This clonotype was seen many times. The chain joins TRBV5-6 to TRBJ2-3; D gene uncertain. Trimming pared 0 bases from V and 4 bases from J, leaving 9 bases between. The germline V gene encodes CDR1 SGHDT and CDR2 YYEEEE. CDR3 length: 14 amino acids. For the CDR3, the DNA is TGTGCCAGCAGCTTGGGGGTTAGGGCAGATACGCAGTATTTT. It is translated as CASSLGVRADTQYF.

A few counts support this clonotype. The gene calls are TRBV25-1 and TRBJ1-6, with D perhaps matching TRBD1 (6 bases). CDR1 is MGHDK and CDR2 is SYGVNS in the germline V gene. V was pared by 8 bases and J by 9 bases, with 17 bases between. The CDR3 has 14 amino acids. The CDR3 sequence: CASSSAGATSPLHF. CDR3 in DNA: TGTGCCAGCTCCAGTGCAGGGGCTACTTCACCCCTCCACTTT. The variable domain in full, completed from reference TRBV25-1 and TRBJ1-6, reads EADIYQTPRYLVIGTGKKITLECSQTMGHDKMYWYQQDPGMELHLIHYSYGVNSTEKGDLSSESTVSRIRTEHFPLTLESARPSHTSQYLCASSSAGATSPLHFGNGTRLTVT.

In its sample, this clonotype was seen many times. V is TRBV2 and J is TRBJ1-5; D might be TRBD1 (6 bases). Looked up from germline, CDR1 is SNHLY and CDR2 is FYNNEI. The CDR3 is made up of 14 amino acids. V lost 2 bases, J lost 10 bases, and 15 bases lay in between. In DNA, the CDR3 is TGTGCCAGCAGTGAATATCAGGGGCCTGGACCCCAGCATTTT. This codes for CASSEYQGPGPQHF.

This clonotype was observed at least ten times. This chain links TRBV5-1 with TRBJ2-5; tentative D call: TRBD1 (6 bases). This CDR3 is 14 amino acids long. Trimming left V 3 bases short and J 4 bases short, with 13 bases between. The germline V gene encodes CDR1 SGHRS and CDR2 YFSETQ. The CDR3 reads CASSYGQMRETQYF. The CDR3 nucleotides are TGCGCCAGCAGCTATGGACAGATGCGAGAGACCCAGTACTTC.

This sequence joins TRBV24-1 and TRBJ2-6; the D is unclear. CDR1 and CDR2 from the germline V gene are KGHDR and SFDVKD. The CDR3 is 15 amino acids. Deletions cut 7 bases from V and 4 bases from J, with 13 bases between. CDR3 loop: CATSTTGWGANVLTF. The CDR3 DNA reads as TGTGCCACCAGCACCACTGGTTGGGGGGCCAACGTCCTGACTTTC.

In this sample, this clonotype turned up many times. This chain connects TRBV7-2 to TRBJ2-7; 8 positions match TRBD1. This CDR3 region has 14 residues. V lost 5 bases to trimming and J lost 2 bases; unmatched junction nucleotides: 5. Germline V gene sequence: CDR1 SGHTA, CDR2 FQGNSA. The CDR3: CASSPWTGPYEQYF. The CDR3 region has the DNA TGTGCCAGCAGCCCCTGGACAGGGCCCTACGAGCAGTACTTC.

For the CDR3, the DNA is TGTGCCAGCAGCTTAACAGGGCCCTCCTACGAGCAGTACTTC. Amino acids: CASSLTGPSYEQYF. The chain recombines TRBV13 with TRBJ2-7, with D perhaps TRBD1 (6 bases). Germline CDR1 reads PRHDT; CDR2 reads FYEKMQ (reference sequence). The ends were cut back, 2 bases at V and 0 bases at J, with 8 bases in the middle. The CDR3 runs to 14 residues.

This clonotype was seen ten or more times. V is TRBV18 and J is TRBJ2-3; no clear D gene. The CDR3 contains 14 residues. Germline CDR1 and CDR2: KGHSH and LQKENI. The germline V and J ends were trimmed by 8 bases and 0 bases, with 12 bases remaining between them. In DNA, the CDR3 is TGTGCCAGCAGCCCACCGGTGAGCACAGATACGCAGTATTTT. This translates into CASSPPVSTDTQYF.

The table lists this clonotype with many counts. This chain joins TRBV5-1 and TRBJ2-7; D may be TRBD2 (5 bases). CDR1 is SGHRS and CDR2 is YFSETQ in the germline V gene. V gave up 4 bases and J gave up 6 bases, with 11 bases separating them. The CDR3 runs 12 residues. The CDR3 is CASSVDSLEQYF. DNA for the CDR3: TGCGCCAGCAGCGTGGACTCCCTCGAGCAGTACTTC.

This clonotype was observed many times. The chain combines TRBV11-2 with TRBJ2-3; D not resolved. There are 15 residues in the CDR3. Germline V gene data show CDR1 as SGHAT and CDR2 as FQNNGV. Trimming removed 3 bases from V and 2 bases from J, with 12 bases in between. The DNA of the CDR3 is TGTGCCAGCAGCTTGGACGGATCATTCACAGATACGCAGTATTTT. It yields the protein CASSLDGSFTDTQYF.

By share of the sample, this clonotype is medium-sized. The gene calls are TRBV29-1 and TRBJ1-2; D ambiguous. V was cut by 3 bases and J by 8 bases, with 13 bases left in between. This CDR3 is built from 12 residues. Germline-derived CDR1 and CDR2 are SQVTM and ANQGSEA. This CDR3 is CSVETPPSGYTF. The CDR3 DNA reads as TGCAGCGTTGAGACACCTCCCAGCGGCTACACCTTC.

The chain's CDR3 is CASSPQGGLDTEAFF. CDR3 DNA sequence: TGTGCCAGCAGCCCCCAGGGTGGGCTGGACACTGAAGCTTTCTTT. V usage is TRBV7-9 and J usage is TRBJ1-1; D might be TRBD1 (5 bases). The ends were cut back, 5 bases at V and 3 bases at J, with 16 bases in the middle. The length of the CDR3 is 15 residues. Germline CDR1 is SEHNR and CDR2 is FQNEAQ (reference sequence).

This clonotype was counted many times. This sequence joins TRBV12-3 or TRBV12-4 and TRBJ1-1; no definite D call. Trimming stripped 8 bases from V and 7 bases from J, with 11 bases between. The length of the CDR3 is 11 residues. In DNA form, the CDR3 reads TGTGCCAGCCTTGGACTGAGTGAAGCTTTCTTT. Translating gives CASLGLSEAFF.

This clonotype was seen many times. The V and J genes are TRBV2 and TRBJ2-7, with D tentatively TRBD2 (5 bases). The ends were cut back, 7 bases at V and 2 bases at J, with 6 bases in the middle. The germline V gene has CDR1 SNHLY and CDR2 FYNNEI. This CDR3 spans 11 amino acids. The CDR3 DNA is TGTGCCAGCACGGAGGCCTACGAGCAGTACTTC. It encodes CASTEAYEQYF.

The CDR3, as DNA: TGCAGTGGGGACTCCGGGGCAGATCCAAACTATGGCTACACCTTC. Its protein product is CSGDSGADPNYGYTF. The chain employs TRBV20-1 and TRBJ1-2; the D gene is possibly TRBD1 (5 bases). CDR1 DFQATT and CDR2 SNEGSKA come from the germline V gene (reference sequence). Trimming shortened V by 7 bases and J by 2 bases, and 20 bases separated the two germline ends. The CDR3 totals 15 residues.

Many counts were recorded for this clonotype. The J gene is TRBJ1-4, the V gene TRBV15, with a tentative D call TRBD1 (6 bases). This CDR3 comprises 16 residues. V lost 0 bases and J 4 bases, leaving 12 bases between the germline ends. Looked up from germline, CDR1 is LNHNV and CDR2 is YYDKDF (reference sequence). This CDR3 reads CATSRDRGSGNEKLFF. The CDR3 DNA reads TGTGCCACCAGCAGAGATAGGGGGTCTGGTAATGAAAAACTGTTTTTT.

This clonotype was counted ten times or more. This sequence joins TRBV9 and TRBJ2-7; D is ambiguous. The CDR3 sequence is 13 residues long. Trimming stripped 0 bases from V and 7 bases from J, with 11 bases between. Per germline, CDR1 SGDLS and CDR2 YYNGEE. For the CDR3, the DNA is TGTGCCAGCAGCGTAGCACCAGGTCGGGAGCAGTACTTC. It yields the protein CASSVAPGREQYF.

This clonotype is classed as medium-sized. The gene calls are TRBV3-1 and TRBJ2-7; the D is unclear. The CDR3 sequence is 12 residues long. V lost 6 bases and J 5 bases, leaving 11 bases between the germline ends. Germline CDR1 reads LGHDT; CDR2 reads YNNKEL (reference sequence). CDR3 residues: CASSRIDNEQYF. DNA for the CDR3: TGTGCCAGCAGTCGAATCGATAACGAGCAGTACTTC.

The chain is built from TRBV7-9 and TRBJ2-3; D remains unclear. Germline lookup yields CDR1 SEHNR and CDR2 FQNEAQ (reference sequence). Deletions cut 4 bases from V and 7 bases from J, with 27 bases between. The CDR3 is 18 residues long. CDR3 residues: CASSYPLNVKARGYTQYF. The CDR3 DNA follows: TGTGCCAGCAGCTATCCTTTGAACGTGAAGGCTCGAGGTTATACGCAGTATTTT.

This clonotype occurred a few times. The chain uses TRBV29-1 and TRBJ2-5; 9 bases are shared with TRBD1. CDR1 SQVTM and CDR2 ANQGSEA come from the germline V gene. V shed 7 bases, J shed 5 bases, and the junction held 8 bases outside the gene matches. The CDR3 covers 13 residues. The CDR3 spells CSARGTGRETQYF. CDR3 nucleotides: TGCAGCGCTCGAGGGACAGGGAGGGAGACCCAGTACTTC. Filled out from reference TRBV29-1 and TRBJ2-5, the complete variable domain reads SAVISQKPSRDICQRGTSLTIQCQVDSQVTMMFWYRQQPGQSLTLIATANQGSEATYESGFVIDKFPISRPNLTFSTLTVSNMSPEDSSIYLCSARGTGRETQYFGPGTRLLVL.

This clonotype has a count of ten or more. The chain combines TRBV23-1 with TRBJ2-3; tentative D call: TRBD2 (6 bases). TRBV23-1 is known as an ORF, though its function is uncertain. The ends were cut back, 0 bases at V and 4 bases at J, with 14 bases in the middle. The CDR3 runs 16 residues. The CDR3 reads CASSQSSRGRSDTQYF. The CDR3 nucleotides read TGCGCCAGCAGTCAATCAAGCCGGGGGAGGTCAGATACGCAGTATTTT.

At least ten counts were recorded for this clonotype. The gene calls are TRBV30 and TRBJ1-2, with 8 bases that match TRBD1. The ends lost 5 bases at V and 9 bases at J; junction bases unmatched: 11. The CDR3 covers 13 residues. From germline, CDR1 is GTSNPN and CDR2 SVGIG (reference sequence). The CDR3 sequence is CAWGRTGKRSYTF. DNA for the CDR3: TGTGCCTGGGGTCGGACAGGGAAGAGGAGCTACACCTTC. Full variable domain (outside the CDR3, taken from reference TRBV30 and TRBJ1-2): SQTIHQWPATLVQPVGSPLSLECTVEGTSNPNLYWYRQAAGRGLQLLFYSVGIGQISSEVPQNLSASRPQDRQFILSSKKLLLSDSGFYLCAWGRTGKRSYTFGSGTRLTVV.

This chain joins TRBV28 and TRBJ2-1; maybe TRBD2 (5 bases). The CDR3 has 21 residues. V was clipped by 3 bases and J by 0 bases, with 27 bases between them. Per germline, CDR1 MDHEN and CDR2 SYDVKM. The CDR3 sequence is CASSFGAPGILPTHSYNEQFF. The DNA of the CDR3 is TGTGCCAGCAGTTTCGGTGCTCCGGGGATCCTACCAACTCACTCCTACAATGAGCAGTTCTTC.

This clonotype was detected a few times. The chain has TRBV4-1 and TRBJ2-1, with unresolved D. Germline V gene sequence: CDR1 MGHRA, CDR2 YSYEKL. This CDR3 is built from 12 residues. V was cut by 1 base and J by 10 bases, with 8 bases left in between. This CDR3 is CASSQVREEQFF. In DNA, the CDR3 is TGCGCCAGCAGCCAAGTTAGAGAAGAGCAGTTCTTC.

This clonotype was counted many times. The rearrangement links TRBV12-3 or TRBV12-4 to TRBJ2-6; 10 nucleotides align to TRBD1. The CDR3 extends over 17 amino acids. Trimming took 4 bases from V and 5 from J; bases not matched to a gene: 8. Here the CDR3 reads CASSSGTGVFRANVLTF. The CDR3 DNA follows: TGTGCCAGCAGTTCAGGGACAGGGGTTTTTCGGGCCAACGTCCTGACTTTC.

This clonotype was recorded at least ten times. The CDR3 loop is CSVEKQGGGYTF. In DNA form, the CDR3 reads TGCAGCGTTGAAAAACAGGGAGGTGGCTACACCTTC. The rearrangement joins TRBV29-1 to TRBJ1-2; a weak D match, TRBD1 (6 bases). This CDR3 comprises 12 residues. CDR1 is SQVTM and CDR2 is ANQGSEA in the germline V gene. Trimming cost V 2 bases and J 7 bases, with 11 bases left between them.

The table lists this clonotype with many counts. The V gene is TRBV14, the J gene TRBJ2-1; D gene ambiguous. The CDR3 spans 16 residues. Trimming pared 2 bases from V and 7 bases from J, leaving 18 bases between. Germline lookup yields CDR1 SGHDN and CDR2 FVKESK. In nucleotides, the CDR3 is TGTGCCAGCAGCCAACACGACTTCACGCGACATAATGAGCAGTTCTTC. Residues: CASSQHDFTRHNEQFF.

This clonotype was observed many times. The rearrangement links TRBV28 to TRBJ2-7; D is ambiguous. Germline V gene data show CDR1 as MDHEN and CDR2 as SYDVKM. The V end lost 8 bases, the J end lost 1 base, and 9 bases lay between the germline ends. The length of the CDR3 is 12 residues. The chain's CDR3 is CASLGLSYEQYF. The CDR3 DNA sequence: TGTGCCAGCCTCGGTCTTTCCTACGAGCAGTACTTC.